This TCR beta chain stems from a study of T-cell memory formation after mild COVID-19. Background on the study: Most TCR clusters belonged to a single donor.

The V end lost 3 bases, the J end lost 2 bases, and 14 bases lay between the germline ends. The CDR3 consists of 17 residues. This clonotype was detected only a few times. Its matching antigen is unknown. Study-wide findings and caveats: Those CD4+ clones that contracted were mainly in CM and EM (CD8+ ones in EMRA). Pre-infection memory already had some responding clones, implying cross-reactive memory joined.

5'RACE, which relied on constant-segment primers, yielded TCR alpha and TCR beta cDNA libraries carrying sample barcodes and UMIs. TCRdb redid the calling of the 5' RACE reads with MiXCR, one entry per CDR3 protein. The data show hundreds of thousands of distinct CDR3 sequences, 20% to 25% seen once. The chain carries TRBV12-3 or TRBV12-4 and TRBJ2-6, with D maybe TRBD1 (6 bases). The sequence was collected from an adult woman who had mild COVID-19 (a few samples of this study predate the infection). Cell type and time point are not known. The material sequenced was PBMCs or a T cell subset sorted from them (not recorded which). The CDR3 loop reads CASSFGDNSPGANVLTF. The CDR3 DNA reads TGTGCCAGCAGTTTTGGGGACAATAGTCCTGGGGCCAACGTCCTGACTTTC.